The subject of this entry is one T cell receptor beta chain. Libraries were prepared by immunoSEQ multiplex PCR; TCRdb keeps only in-frame clonotypes and omits some of them. This table has 250,000 to 300,000 clones, 89% appearing once. The entry originates in a study of blood T cell repertoires in COVID-19. The sequence was collected from a woman aged 40 to 50 who had recovered from COVID-19. The sequenced sample consisted of peripheral blood.

CDR3 region: CASSVGGDGYTF. Here the CDR3 DNA reads TGTGCCAGCAGCGTAGGGGGGGATGGCTACACCTTC. The V gene is TRBV9, the J gene TRBJ1-2; D is perhaps TRBD1 (5 bases). Between the trimmed V and J ends, which lost 0 bases and 6 bases, there was a span of 6 bases. Germline values: CDR1 SGDLS, CDR2 YYNGEE. There are 12 residues in the CDR3.